These 3 T cell receptor beta chains were all obtained from the same sample, sequenced in a study of graft-versus-host responses after intestinal transplantation. Antigens for these TCRs are unknown. Only in-frame clones appear in the TCRdb table, and some are missing; sequencing was by immunoSEQ multiplex PCR. The profile shows fewer than 85,000 clones, about 87% of them singletons. The specimen was unstimulated CD4+ T cells sorted from spleen or lymph node cells, collected before transplant. The receptors were gathered from a human donor who was the organ donor for an intestinal transplant.

The chain has TRBV5-6 and TRBJ2-2; D is ambiguous. From germline, CDR1 is SGHDT and CDR2 YYEEEE. Trimming removed 2 bases at V and 4 bases at J, with 9 bases between. CDR3 length: 14 residues. The CDR3 nucleotides read TGTGCCAGCAGCTTCTCAGAGGTCACCGGGGAGCTGTTTTTT. This gives the protein CASSFSEVTGELFF.

V usage is TRBV11-3 and J usage is TRBJ2-3; 7 bases are a match to TRBD2. From germline, CDR1 is SGHNT and CDR2 YENEEA. With V trimmed by 3 bases and J by 1 base, 1 base remained unmatched. The CDR3 loop spans 14 amino acids. CDR3 residues: CASSLGGGTDTQYF. In nucleotides, the CDR3 is TGTGCCAGCAGCTTGGGAGGGGGCACAGATACGCAGTATTTT. Based on the CDR3 plus reference TRBV11-3 and TRBJ2-3, the full variable domain is EAGVVQSPRYKIIEKKQPVAFWCNPISGHNTLYWYLQNLGQGPELLIRYENEEAVDDSQLPKDRFSAERLKGVDSTLKIQPAELGDSAVYLCASSLGGGTDTQYFGPGTRLTVL.

V and J are TRBV5-4 and TRBJ2-1, with TRBD2 matching over 12 bases. The germline CDR1 and CDR2 sequences are SGHNT and YYREEE (reference sequence). The CDR3 runs to 15 residues. Trimming cost V 4 bases and J 6 bases; bases outside gene matches: 5. In DNA, the CDR3 is TGTGCCAGCAGCCGACTAGCGGGGGCGCTCAATGAGCAGTTCTTC. This encodes CASSRLAGALNEQFF.